This T cell receptor beta chain was identified during a study of OX40 agonist ivuxolimab in advanced cancers. Looking at the study overall: Ivuxolimab, an antibody that agonizes OX40 (CD134), was administered to the patients. People in dose escalation had one of these cancers: hepatocellular carcinoma, melanoma, renal cell or head and neck cancer.

Study results and caveats: Clones of CD4+ and CD8+ blood T cells grew by week 6 at doses of 0.1 to 3.0 mg/kg. The investigators did not determine what antigen specificity the expanded peripheral T cells had.

Using immunoSEQ multiplex PCR, the repertoire was profiled, and TCRdb retains in-frame clones only, with some absent. The sample yields 15,000 to 20,000 clones, over 55% seen once. A remark on this clone: Its antigen is undetermined.

Germline V gene lookup returns CDR1 SEHNR and CDR2 FQNEAQ (reference sequence). The CDR3 extends over 17 amino acids. V trimming: 4 bases; J trimming: 4 bases; junction bases outside the gene matches: 14. This clonotype was obtained from an adult with an advanced solid tumor such as melanoma, head and neck, liver or kidney cancer. Sample: CD4+ or CD8+ T cells sorted from blood, taken in a trial of the OX40 agonist ivuxolimab. The chain employs TRBV7-9 and TRBJ1-2; 8 positions match TRBD1. The CDR3 loop is CASSSPGTGHLLYGYTF. The DNA for the CDR3 is TGTGCCAGCAGCTCCCCCGGGACAGGACATTTACTCTATGGCTACACCTTC.